This T cell receptor beta chain was recovered during a study of blood T cells in healthy people across ages. Then a second PCR, running about 7 to 11 cycles, was carried out with a sample-barcoded 5' primer and a J-beta primer mix. TCRdb recomputed calls from the 5' RACE reads with MiXCR, one row per CDR3 protein. The table includes 980,000 or so distinct CDR3 sequences, approximately 49% detected once. Overall study results and limits: Naive and antigen-experienced cells could not be conclusively compared, given unsorted PBMCs. Changes in expanded clonotypes were possibly confounded, as the CMV status of donors was unknown.

Remarks on this clonotype: The antigen is not known.

This CDR3 has 14 residues. Trimming removed 2 bases from V and 6 bases from J, with 14 bases in between. V is TRBV12-3 or TRBV12-4 and J is TRBJ2-7; either TRBD1 or TRBD2 may supply D (6 bases each). The clonotype was recovered from a man between 25 and 39 years old in good health. Sample: blood. The CDR3 DNA reads TGTGCCAGCAGTTTACTGGGGGGCTCTGCCGAGCAGTACTTC. Residues: CASSLLGGSAEQYF.